The 24 T cell receptor beta chains below all came from one sample that was sequenced in a study of post-analysis software for immune sequencing data. Unique molecular identifiers tagged the TCR beta cDNA libraries. MiXCR was run by TCRdb on the PCR reads, yielding one entry per CDR3 protein. The sample has some 500,000 distinct CDR3 sequences; roughly 45% are singletons. General study results and limits: Patients used roughly five TRBV segments, including TRBV5-6, TRBV5-1 and TRBV20-1, more often than controls.

Their recognized antigens are unknown. What was sequenced was blood. These receptors were collected from a girl aged 10-17 years with multiple sclerosis.

In the case of this clonotype: The junction and the germline gene differ at one end; a read error may be behind it. The chain employs TRBV28 and TRBJ2-6; D possibly corresponds to TRBD1 (6 bases). This CDR3 is 16 amino acids long. Germline V gene lookup returns CDR1 MDHEN and CDR2 SYDVKM. The CDR3 coding sequence is TGTGCCTGCAGTCCCGGACAGTTCTCTGGGGCCAACGTCCTGACTTTC. It encodes CACSPGQFSGANVLTF.

The chain combines TRBV4-1 with TRBJ2-1, with 7 bases identical to TRBD1. The CDR3 extends over 16 amino acids. Germline trimming cut 0 bases from V and 4 bases from J; bases unmatched to any gene: 6. The germline V gene encodes CDR1 MGHRA and CDR2 YSYEKL. The CDR3 region has the DNA TGCGCCAGCAGCCAAGACCCGGACAGGCCTTACAATGAGCAGTTCTTC. It codes for CASSQDPDRPYNEQFF.

The V and J genes are TRBV24-1 and TRBJ2-1; D perhaps matches TRBD2 (6 bases). This CDR3 has 13 residues. CDR1 KGHDR and CDR2 SFDVKD come from the germline V gene. Trimming pared 8 bases from V and 12 bases from J, leaving 19 bases between. CDR3 residues: CATNSAQGGGQFF. As DNA, the CDR3 is TGTGCCACCAATTCAGCGCAGGGAGGAGGGCAGTTCTTC.

The chain recombines TRBV4-1 with TRBJ1-6; D not certain. The CDR3 contains 14 residues. V shed 0 bases and J shed 7 bases, with 7 bases lying between them. The V gene's germline CDR1 is MGHRA and CDR2 YSYEKL. The CDR3, as DNA: TGCGCCAGCAGCCAAGAGAGGTCAAATTCACCCCTCCACTTT. Amino acid sequence: CASSQERSNSPLHF.

The CDR3 nucleotides read TGCAGTGCTAGAAAACAGGGGGATTATGACTGCACCTTC. This sequence encodes CSARKQGDYDCTF. The J gene is TRBJ1-2, the V gene TRBV20-1; 8 bases fit TRBD1. The CDR3 runs to 13 residues. The germline CDR1 and CDR2 sequences are DFQATT and SNEGSKA (reference sequence). J was trimmed by 13 bases and V by 2 bases; bases with no gene match: 12.

This clonotype has only a few counts. The gene calls are TRBV27 and TRBJ2-1; TRBD1 or TRBD2 may be the D gene (5 bases each). The CDR3 loop spans 14 amino acids. Germline V gene data show CDR1 as MNHEY and CDR2 as SMNVEV (reference sequence). Between the trimmed V and J ends, which lost 5 bases and 7 bases, there was a span of 15 bases. CDR3 residues: CASSDRDRRNEQFF. The CDR3 DNA reads TGTGCCAGCAGTGACCGGGACCGACGGAATGAGCAGTTCTTC.

The chain employs TRBV4-1 and TRBJ2-7; D perhaps matches TRBD2 (5 bases). Trimming removed 1 base at V and 0 bases at J, with 10 bases between. This CDR3 region has 15 residues. The V gene's germline CDR1 is MGHRA and CDR2 YSYEKL. CDR3 sequence reads: CASSQGAGSSYEQYF. CDR3 DNA: TGCGCCAGCAGCCAAGGGGCGGGTAGCTCCTACGAGCAGTACTTC.

The chain uses TRBV6-6 and TRBJ2-4; TRBD1 matches 8 bases. J gave up 1 base and V 6 bases, and 2 bases lay outside the gene matches. The germline CDR1 and CDR2 sequences are MNHNY and SVGAGI (reference sequence). The CDR3 covers 14 residues. The DNA for the CDR3 is TGTGCCAGCAGGGACAGGGTCGCCAAAAACATTCAGTACTTC. Its protein is CASRDRVAKNIQYF.

Only one count was recorded for this clonotype. V gene TRBV20-1 combines with J gene TRBJ2-7; 8 positions match TRBD1. This CDR3 comprises 15 residues. V was pared by 5 bases and J by 0 bases, with 9 bases of the junction left unmatched. Germline-derived CDR1 and CDR2 are DFQATT and SNEGSKA (reference sequence). For the CDR3, the DNA is TGCAGTGCTTCCCCGGGACAGGATAGCTCCTACGAGCAGTACTTC. It translates to CSASPGQDSSYEQYF.

V gene TRBV5-1 combines with J gene TRBJ2-5; TRBD1 matches at 9 bases. The CDR3 is 16 amino acids. CDR1 and CDR2 from the germline V gene are SGHRS and YFSETQ. V lost 4 bases, J lost 5 bases, and 12 bases stayed unmatched. The CDR3 DNA sequence: TGCGCCAGCAGCGACACAGGGGGCGGAGGGGTTGAGACCCAGTACTTC. Residues: CASSDTGGGGVETQYF.

The V call is TRBV5-1, the J call TRBJ2-4, with D perhaps TRBD2 (6 bases). CDR1 is SGHRS and CDR2 is YFSETQ in the germline V gene. The V and J ends lost 0 bases and 0 bases respectively, with 16 bases between them. The CDR3 runs to 18 residues. The CDR3 spells CASSLASGGYSAKNIQYF. CDR3 nucleotide sequence: TGCGCCAGCAGCTTGGCCTCTGGGGGGTACTCAGCCAAAAACATTCAGTACTTC.

This clonotype came up a few times. This chain joins TRBV5-5 and TRBJ2-1, with unresolved D. Germline V gene sequence: CDR1 SGHKS, CDR2 YYEKEE (reference sequence). CDR3 size: 14 residues. Trimming left V 4 bases short and J 6 bases short, with 14 bases between. The CDR3 spells CASSPPLVGNEQFF. Here the CDR3 DNA reads TGTGCCAGCAGCCCGCCCCTGGTTGGCAATGAGCAGTTCTTC.

This clonotype was seen a handful of times. The chain has TRBV3-1 and TRBJ1-2; no definite D call. Germline CDR1 is LGHDT and CDR2 is YNNKEL (reference sequence). The CDR3 is made up of 13 amino acids. Trimming took 4 bases from V and 4 from J, leaving 10 bases between them. The CDR3 spells CASSLTTSYGYTF. CDR3 nucleotides: TGTGCCAGCAGCCTCACGACAAGCTATGGCTACACCTTC.

The rearrangement uses TRBV12-3 or TRBV12-4 and TRBJ2-3; 9 positions match TRBD2. The CDR3 is made up of 17 amino acids. V lost 6 bases to trimming and J lost 1 base; unmatched junction nucleotides: 11. The CDR3 sequence: CASRTNIAGEGTDTQYF. As DNA, the CDR3 is TGTGCCAGCAGGACAAACATAGCGGGAGAGGGCACAGATACGCAGTATTTT.

V and J are TRBV7-3 and TRBJ2-1; weak D call: TRBD2 (5 bases). CDR1 and CDR2 (germline): SGHTA, FQGTGA. This CDR3 spans 15 amino acids. V was pared by 5 bases and J by 0 bases, with 11 bases between. The CDR3 loop is CASSPPGVSYNEQFF. As DNA, the CDR3 is TGTGCCAGCAGCCCGCCCGGGGTCTCCTACAATGAGCAGTTCTTC.

The rearrangement uses TRBV19 and TRBJ2-6, with a weak D call TRBD1 (5 bases). From germline, CDR1 is LNHDA and CDR2 SQIVND (reference sequence). Trimming shortened V by 5 bases and J by 0 bases, and 11 bases separated the two germline ends. The CDR3 consists of 16 residues. The DNA for the CDR3 is TGTGCCAGTAGTTGGGGCCCGAACTCTGGGGCCAACGTCCTGACTTTC. It encodes CASSWGPNSGANVLTF.

The V call is TRBV28, the J call TRBJ1-2, with TRBD1 matching over 8 bases. This CDR3 contains 13 residues. The V gene end was trimmed by 6 bases and the J gene end by 6 bases; junction bases not matched to a gene: 6. Germline values: CDR1 MDHEN, CDR2 SYDVKM. The DNA of the CDR3 is TGTGCCAGCAGGGAACAGGGGGATGATGGCTACACCTTC. It encodes CASREQGDDGYTF.

This clonotype was counted between two and nine times. In DNA, the CDR3 is TGTGCCACCAGCAGAGATTGGGGAGGGACAAAAAACTCCTACAATGAGCAGTTCTTC. Its protein product is CATSRDWGGTKNSYNEQFF. This chain uses TRBV15 with TRBJ2-1, with a weak D call TRBD2 (7 bases). The CDR3 has 19 residues. The V and J ends lost 0 bases and 0 bases respectively, with 18 bases between them. Germline V gene data show CDR1 as LNHNV and CDR2 as YYDKDF (reference sequence).

This clonotype was counted only a few times. J is TRBJ2-3 and V is TRBV5-6, with TRBD1 matching 8 bases. The V and J ends lost 3 bases and 1 base, in that order; junction bases with no gene match: 4. This CDR3 has 15 residues. CDR1 is SGHDT and CDR2 is YYEEEE in the germline V gene. CDR3 amino acids: CASSSEQGGTDTQYF. For the CDR3, the DNA is TGTGCCAGCAGCTCGGAACAGGGGGGCACAGATACGCAGTATTTT.

The V gene is TRBV10-3, the J gene TRBJ2-4; D uncertain. The CDR3 loop spans 16 amino acids. From germline, CDR1 is ENHRY and CDR2 SYGVKD. The ends were cut back, 3 bases at V and 0 bases at J, with 12 bases in the middle. The CDR3 sequence is CAISDWDISAKNIQYF. DNA of the CDR3: TGTGCCATCAGTGATTGGGATATATCAGCCAAAAACATTCAGTACTTC.

The rearrangement uses TRBV11-2 and TRBJ2-7; D is unresolved. Trimming cost V 6 bases and J 3 bases, with 15 bases left between them. The germline V gene has CDR1 SGHAT and CDR2 FQNNGV. The CDR3 length is 14 residues. CDR3 nucleotides: TGTGCCAGCAGACTGTGGCAGGAAGGCTACGAGCAGTACTTC. Translating gives CASRLWQEGYEQYF.

The chain links TRBV5-1 to TRBJ2-6; 7 bases agree with TRBD1. Trimming cost V 6 bases and J 4 bases; bases outside gene matches: 4. Looked up from germline, CDR1 is SGHRS and CDR2 is YFSETQ. The CDR3 consists of 14 residues. CDR3 nucleotide sequence: TGCGCCAGCACCACAGGGGCCGGGGCCAACGTCCTGACTTTC. Translation gives CASTTGAGANVLTF.

The chain couples TRBV29-1 to TRBJ2-3, with TRBD2 matching over 8 bases. V was clipped by 0 bases and J by 6 bases; unmatched bases: 11. The CDR3 totals 16 residues. Germline lookup yields CDR1 SQVTM and CDR2 ANQGSEA. CDR3 region: CSVEDLASGLQDTQYF. The CDR3 bases are TGCAGCGTTGAAGATCTCGCTAGCGGGCTACAGGATACGCAGTATTTT.

The V call is TRBV10-3, the J call TRBJ2-7; D is ambiguous. This CDR3 has 14 amino acids. The V end lost 3 bases, the J end lost 0 bases, and 9 bases lay between the germline ends. The germline V gene encodes CDR1 ENHRY and CDR2 SYGVKD. CDR3 nucleotide sequence: TGTGCCATCAGTGATCCTGCGGACTCCTACGAGCAGTACTTC. It specifies CAISDPADSYEQYF.